This T cell receptor beta chain came from a study of T cells in localized non-small cell lung cancer. Concerning this clone: Its antigen is not known.

Per the germline V gene, CDR1 is SGHTS and CDR2 is YDEGEE. This CDR3 has 12 residues. Trimming stripped 3 bases from V and 11 bases from J, with 14 bases between. Study outcomes and limitations: Sequencing involved a lone tumor region, leaving heterogeneity possible. Turning up in adjacent lung were a median about 56 of the top 100 tumor clones. Higher T cell density in the blood was associated with longer overall survival, whereas higher adjacent-lung clonality associated with shorter survival. Among the tissues sampled, uninvolved adjacent lung had the highest T cell clonality, above tumor.

Libraries were prepared by immunoSEQ multiplex PCR; TCRdb keeps only in-frame clonotypes and omits some of them. The sample records tens of thousands of clones, around 86% being singletons. The TCR was taken from a male donor aged 60 or over with stage III lung adenocarcinoma. Material: peripheral blood, obtained before any cancer treatment. The chain carries TRBV5-8 and TRBJ1-1; possible D gene TRBD1, 5 bases. The CDR3 DNA sequence: TGTGCCAGCAGCTCCTGGACGACAGTTGCTTTCTTT. Protein sequence: CASSSWTTVAFF.